Given below is one TCR beta chain in context. A few counts support this clone. There is no known antigen for this receptor. No base quality information exists; no much larger clone differs at one position. The CDR3 runs 14 residues from the cysteine to the phenylalanine. Just CDR3 DNA is preserved here, 42 bases in frame from base 1. The junction carries 15 bases between V and J, which are trimmed by 6 bases and 4 bases respectively. CDR1 and CDR2 (MNHNS, SASEGT) derive from the germline V gene. In total, approximately 690 healthy bone marrow donors made up the cohort. Cohort members were all nominally healthy when sampled, although unrecorded immune exposures were likely present. The donor was CMV seropositive and was included in the group of approximately 310 seropositive cohort members. A peripheral blood sample was provided by each donor, and peripheral blood mononuclear cells were used for TCR beta sequencing. Genomic DNA extraction from the blood cell samples was performed with the Qiagen DNeasy Blood Extraction Kit.

This entry is derived from a study of cytomegalovirus exposure and HLA in healthy donors (dated by TCRdb to about 2017). Background for the entire study: In an earlier analysis of 587 of the donors, about 270 Gb of sequence data and roughly 100 million unique TCR beta sequences from some 170 million T cells were reported. The study used immunosequencing to profile the T cell repertoires of more than 650 subjects and linked those repertoires to cytomegalovirus serostatus. To predict cytomegalovirus infection status, the study brought together high-throughput TCR immunosequencing, statistical association of individual TCRs with disease status, and machine learning. Among about 370 genotyped donors of the cohort, an average of roughly 230,000 unique TCR beta nucleotide sequences was sequenced per donor, of which about 19% were non-productive. In a later analysis, previously published TCR beta repertoires from 670 or so donors were re-analyzed and high-resolution HLA genotyping was added so that TCR occurrence patterns could be studied. A separate validation cohort of roughly 130 different subjects was used in addition to the roughly 700-subject first cohort. The aim of the study was to test whether cataloging public T cell receptors could identify signatures of past pathogen exposure. Four or five DR-DQ haplotypes were handled as single units for association and clustering, since linkage in the cohort was strong. In a later genetic analysis, genome-wide SNP genotypes for about three fifths of the roughly 670 donors were used, and that subset was treated as a discovery cohort. Typing coverage varied by locus: 629-630 donors for A, B, C, DRB1 and DQB1; approximately 500 for DQA1; about 570 for DPA1; some 470 for DPB1. HLA typing included class I and class II loci at four-digit resolution. Of the roughly 400 genotyped donors, 65% to 90% were placed in the genetic ancestry cluster associated with self-reported Caucasian donors. An early release covering roughly 640 HLA-typed donors comprised 250 to 350 gigabases of sequencing data and around 86 million unique TCR sequences. In an earlier analysis of roughly 600 of the donors, high-throughput TCR beta sequencing was used to judge whether each TCR beta V gene segment behaved as functional or pseudogenic. Donor age, sex, ethnicity and CMV serostatus were collected together with the repertoire data. Every discovery cohort repertoire had been produced on one sequencing platform. The later analysis used no new phenotypic data to find candidate immune exposures, relying instead on TCR beta sequences and their occurrence across donors.

Receptor libraries were prepared by the immunoSEQ multiplex PCR assay. For the multiplex PCR, a mixture combining 60 forward primers for TCR Vbeta segments and 13 reverse primers for TCR Jbeta segments was used. Amplification of the CDR3 region of rearranged TCR beta genes was performed with a multiplex PCR assay on genomic DNA. The amplified TCR beta libraries were sequenced on the Illumina HiSeq System as 87-base-pair reads. As for how the authors treated the data: In a later analysis, roughly 80 million unique TCR beta chains were counted across the roughly 610 repertoires, and around 10 million of these chains were shared by at least two donors. A nearest-neighbor algorithm error-corrected the raw reads and collapsed the reads into unique sequences, merging closely related sequences to remove PCR and sequencing errors. V, D and J gene segments were assigned by aligning CDR3 sequences to IMGT reference sequences. For a sequence to be retained, a match of at least six nucleotides was required to both a V gene segment and a J gene segment. A rearrangement was called productive if the CDR3 had no stop codons and remained in frame with V and J, and every other rearrangement was called non-productive. Following IMGT convention, CDR3 was defined as the stretch from the second conserved V-encoded cysteine to the conserved J-encoded phenylalanine. Sequences without an unambiguous match to a single V gene segment were excluded from the earlier analysis of approximately 560 of the donors. An earlier analysis of some 500 of the donors classified V segments as functional when productive rearrangements were above 56.7% and as segregating when the standard deviation between donors was above 5%. A statistical classification framework was built for diagnosing cytomegalovirus status from the catalog of TCR beta chain sequences. A later analysis assigned V and J genes by comparing TCR nucleotide sequences with IMGT/GENE-DB human TR gene sequences. In a later analysis, CDR3 sequences and most-parsimonious VDJ recombination scenarios were assigned using the TCRdist pipeline. In a later analysis, each TCR beta chain was defined by its CDR3 amino acid sequence together with its V-gene family, and reads without a unique V-gene family were excluded. In a later analysis, some 600 highly shared, low-generation-probability nucleotide sequences were removed to address suspected cross-contamination and a sequencing artifact. A later analysis calculated a clonal expansion index for each public chain from normalized within-repertoire ranks of inferred template counts. In a later analysis, generation probabilities were computed with a VDJ recombination model fitted to out-of-frame rearrangements, and the resulting probabilities were checked against IGoR. Hypergeometric tests were used in a later analysis to score TCR-TCR, TCR-HLA and TCR-CMV co-occurrence, with a repertoire-size bias correction applied to the TCR pairs. A later analysis estimated false discovery rates by permuting HLA or CMV assignments 20 times. In a later analysis, co-occurring TCRs were grouped with DBSCAN, and TCRdist sequence similarity was added when clustering was performed within HLA-allele-positive subsets. Repertoires with fewer than 30,000 or more than 120,000 public chains, plus five repertoires with anomalous nucleotide sharing, were excluded from co-occurrence clustering. In its TCRdb copy, this immuneACCESS table keeps in-frame sequences only and misses some clones. Where compared with another copy, unresolved V genes explain less than half of these, and the others have no known cause. Clone size and V and J calls were adopted from that table, with D and trimming inferred from the DNA. Across this sample there are 95,000 to 150,000 clones, with about 80% seen only once. The top ten clones comprise about 2.6% of the sample.

Broad study findings and their caveats: According to a later analysis, parvovirus B19, influenza, CMV and Epstein-Barr virus appeared linked to several top co-occurrence clusters. In vitro tests confirmed that three of the cytomegalovirus-associated TCR beta chains recognize cytomegalovirus antigens. A later genetic analysis reported fewer N-insertions in productive TCRs among donors in an Asian-associated ancestry cluster than the roughly 700-donor mean. Because the 87-base-pair reads could not distinguish some IMGT-functional V segments, including TRBV6-2 and TRBV6-3, those segments were excluded. Because counts were too low, more than 15 rarely observed V segments, including chromosome 9 orphons, were excluded from the earlier analysis of some 590 of the donors. CMV serostatus was the only immune exposure information available for the cohort. A further reported finding was that TCR beta sequences accurately predicted the HLA-A and HLA-B alleles for most subjects in the first cohort. A later analysis associated approximately 17,000 TCR beta sequences with specific HLA alleles at a false discovery rate of 0.05. A group of highly shared sequence variants was considered likely to be a technical artifact of the sequencing pipeline. In a later analysis, the rate of TCR association differed among HLA loci, with DRB1 alleles having the most associated TCRs and HLA-C alleles having the fewest. In a later analysis, HLA-associated TCR beta chains were found to be more clonally expanded and to have lower generation probabilities than equally common non-associated chains. Assigning TCR associations to individual alleles was difficult when HLA alleles, especially DR and DQ, strongly co-occurred. Roughly uniform sequencing depth across donors was assumed in presence/absence analyses, although this assumption may not hold. In a later analysis, most CMV-associated TCR beta chains were found to appear HLA-restricted, with HLA associations seemingly driven largely by CMV exposure. The classifier was reported to diagnose cytomegalovirus status with high specificity and sensitivity in both the original cohort and the validation cohort. Because HLA typing was unavailable for some donors at each locus, only the typed subset was used in association tests. According to the authors, the approach could potentially be generalized to other disease states and immunological phenotypes. Only TCR beta chains were sequenced in this cohort, and the absence of alpha or paired-chain data limited detectable features. Broadly in line with IMGT annotations, most TCR beta V segments showed up in productive rearrangements about 87% or about 30% of the time in an earlier analysis of a few hundred of the donors. Correlated functional status among segregating V segments might reflect linkage disequilibrium, but an unknown experimental factor could not be ruled out. An association between a missense DCLRE1C variant and V-gene and J-gene trimming of TCR beta chains was found in a later genetic analysis and replicated in an independent cohort. The study gave a list of roughly 150 TCR beta chains associated with cytomegalovirus. While some public TCRs were present in many individuals, most TCR sequences turned up only very rarely across donors.

Sequenced: PBMCs. The chain is encoded by TRBV6-1 joined to TRBJ1-2, with TRBD1 tentatively as D gene (5 bases match). The clonotype originates from a middle-aged woman in good health and CMV-seropositive. In nucleotides, the sequence is TGTGCCAGCAGCGTCGTTCAGGGCGGCTATGGCTACACCTTC. It translates as CASSVVQGGYGYTF.